These T cell receptor beta chains were read from a single sample in a study of Graves' ophthalmopathy and Graves' hyperthyroidism. MiXCR was run by TCRdb on the multiplex PCR reads, yielding one entry per CDR3 protein. In the table there are 1 million to 1.3 million distinct CDR3 sequences, about 40% of which are singletons. Sequenced input: peripheral blood or thyroid tissue (not recorded which). Receptors were obtained from an adult man with Graves' hyperthyroidism. Each CDR3 is given with its conserved first and last residue. The D gene is left open where the match is weak. Some rows mark clone size as missing; the rest say once, few, many or name a class of expanded clone.

clone_size: many
v_call: TRBV4-1
d_call: -
j_call: TRBJ2-5
cdr3_nt: TGCGCCAGCGCGCCGAACGACAGAAAAGAGACCCAGTACTTC
cdr3_aa: CASAPNDRKETQYF

clone_size: many
v_call: TRBV29-1
d_call: -
j_call: TRBJ2-7
cdr3_nt: TGCAGCGGGGAGCTAGCGATCCACGAGCAGTACTTC
cdr3_aa: CSGELAIHEQYF

clone_size: -
v_call: TRBV6-1
d_call: TRBD2
j_call: TRBJ2-5
cdr3_nt: TGTGCCAGCAGAATAGGGACTAATCTCGAGACCCAGTACTTC
cdr3_aa: CASRIGTNLETQYF

clone_size: few
v_call: TRBV2
d_call: -
j_call: TRBJ1-4
cdr3_nt: TGTGCCAGCAGTTACTCATACCGGGGTGAAAAACTGTTTTTT
cdr3_aa: CASSYSYRGEKLFF

clone_size: many
v_call: TRBV5-4
d_call: -
j_call: TRBJ1-5
cdr3_nt: TGTGCCAGCAGCAGAGGGGGAGTAGGACAGCCCCAGCATTTT
cdr3_aa: CASSRGGVGQPQHF

clone_size: many
v_call: TRBV10-3
d_call: -
j_call: TRBJ1-2
cdr3_nt: TGTGCCATCACTGATGGAGGGACGGGCTATGGCTACACCTTC
cdr3_aa: CAITDGGTGYGYTF

clone_size: many
v_call: TRBV5-1
d_call: -
j_call: TRBJ2-2
cdr3_nt: TGCGCCAGCAGCTACAATTCGGGACCCACCGGGGAGCTGTTTTTT
cdr3_aa: CASSYNSGPTGELFF

clone_size: -
v_call: TRBV7-2
d_call: -
j_call: TRBJ2-7
cdr3_nt: TGTGCCAGCAGCTTGGAACTGGAGAGAGTAACCTACGAGCAGTACTTC
cdr3_aa: CASSLELERVTYEQYF

clone_size: many
v_call: TRBV10-3
d_call: -
j_call: TRBJ1-6
cdr3_nt: TGTGCCATCAGTGAGGGACAGTCAGGGTCACCCCTCCACTTT
cdr3_aa: CAISEGQSGSPLHF

clone_size: many
v_call: TRBV11-2
d_call: -
j_call: TRBJ2-5
cdr3_nt: TGTGCCAGCAGCTTAGCCCTTACGGGTATGGAGACCCAGTACTTC
cdr3_aa: CASSLALTGMETQYF

clone_size: -
v_call: TRBV14
d_call: -
j_call: TRBJ2-7
cdr3_nt: TGTGCCAGCAGTACCGGACCCCCCTCCTACGAGCAGTACTTC
cdr3_aa: CASSTGPPSYEQYF

clone_size: -
v_call: TRBV7-2
d_call: TRBD1
j_call: TRBJ2-6
cdr3_nt: TGTGCCAGCAGCTTAGACGGGACAGGCCTCTCTGGGGCCAACGTCCTGACTTTC
cdr3_aa: CASSLDGTGLSGANVLTF

clone_size: -
v_call: TRBV20-1
d_call: TRBD1
j_call: TRBJ1-6
cdr3_nt: TGCAGTGCTGGGGGCGGGACAGGGCCGATATATAATTCACCCCTCCACTTT
cdr3_aa: CSAGGGTGPIYNSPLHF

clone_size: many
v_call: TRBV11-2
d_call: -
j_call: TRBJ2-5
cdr3_nt: TGTGCCAGCAGCCGGGACACTGAGGAGACCCAGTACTTC
cdr3_aa: CASSRDTEETQYF

clone_size: once
v_call: TRBV10-2
d_call: -
j_call: TRBJ1-5
cdr3_nt: TGCGCCAGCAAGGAAGGGGCGGGGGGTCAGCCCCAGCATTTT
cdr3_aa: CASKEGAGGQPQHF

clone_size: many
v_call: TRBV6-5
d_call: -
j_call: TRBJ2-7
cdr3_nt: TGTGCCAGCAGTTACTTGGGCTCCTACGAGCAGTACTTC
cdr3_aa: CASSYLGSYEQYF

clone_size: many
v_call: TRBV5-1
d_call: -
j_call: TRBJ2-5
cdr3_nt: TGCGCCAGCAGCTTGGAGGGTAATACGGAGACCCAGTACTTC
cdr3_aa: CASSLEGNTETQYF

clone_size: many
v_call: TRBV19
d_call: -
j_call: TRBJ1-5
cdr3_nt: TGTGCCAGTAAGTCTGGGGACGGAAAGGCTCAGCCCCAGCATTTT
cdr3_aa: CASKSGDGKAQPQHF

clone_size: -
v_call: TRBV27
d_call: TRBD1
j_call: TRBJ2-3
cdr3_nt: TGTGCCAGCAGTCAGGACAGGGGTGCAGATACGCAGTATTTT
cdr3_aa: CASSQDRGADTQYF

clone_size: once
v_call: TRBV19
d_call: TRBD1
j_call: TRBJ2-7
cdr3_nt: TGTGCCAGTAGCAGGACAGGGTTTTCACCCTACGAGCAGTACTTC
cdr3_aa: CASSRTGFSPYEQYF

clone_size: many
v_call: TRBV6-2/TRBV6-3
d_call: -
j_call: TRBJ1-1
cdr3_nt: TGTGCCAGCAGGCCGGGACTGAGAGAAGCTTTCTTT
cdr3_aa: CASRPGLREAFF

clone_size: -
v_call: TRBV6-2/TRBV6-3
d_call: TRBD2
j_call: TRBJ2-7
cdr3_nt: TGTGCCAGCAGGAACAGCGGGGGCGAGCAGTACTTC
cdr3_aa: CASRNSGGEQYF

clone_size: once
v_call: TRBV20-1
d_call: TRBD1
j_call: TRBJ1-1
cdr3_nt: TGCAGTGCTAGACAGGGGGCCGATGAAGCTTTCTTT
cdr3_aa: CSARQGADEAFF

clone_size: few
v_call: TRBV15
d_call: TRBD1
j_call: TRBJ1-6
cdr3_nt: TGTGCCACCGAGAGGGACAGGGCTTCACCCCTCCACTTT
cdr3_aa: CATERDRASPLHF